The subject of this entry is one T cell receptor (beta chain). This entry belongs to a study of T-cell reconstitution after alpha-beta-depleted transplantation in children. Trimming cost V 0 bases and J 7 bases; bases outside gene matches: 7. Germline CDR1 SGHTS, CDR2 YDEGEE. The CDR3 extends over 16 amino acids. TCRbeta library preparation incorporated unique molecular identifiers. MiXCR was run by TCRdb on the PCR reads, yielding one entry per CDR3 protein. The data hold approximately 340,000 distinct CDR3 sequences, with approximately 10% observed a single time. This sequence originates from a human donor who donated a stem cell graft to a child with acute lymphoblastic leukemia. The sample consisted of PBMCs from the stem cell graft donor, taken from the stem cell graft. The chain couples TRBV5-8 to TRBJ2-3; TRBD1 matches 11 bases. This CDR3 is CASSLAGTGGANTQYF. The CDR3 DNA reads as TGTGCCAGCAGCTTGGCTGGGACAGGGGGGGCAAATACGCAGTATTTT.